This T cell receptor beta chain emerged from a study of T-cell memory formation after mild COVID-19. Study-wide results and limits: Clonal second-wave expansions that peaked on day 37 had unconfirmed SARS-CoV-2 specificity.

MiXCR, run by TCRdb on the 5' RACE reads, gives a single entry per CDR3 protein. The table has hundreds of thousands of distinct CDR3 sequences, 28% seen once. About this clonotype: Its antigen remains unknown.

The sample taken for sequencing was PBMCs or a T cell subset sorted from them (not recorded which). The sequence came from an adult woman who had mild COVID-19 (a few samples of this study predate the infection). Cell type and time point are not known.

The CDR3 is CASSQDQRAGEFNEQFF. The CDR3 DNA follows: TGCGCCAGCAGCCAAGATCAAAGAGCGGGAGAATTCAATGAGCAGTTCTTC. The genes are TRBV4-3 and TRBJ2-1; TRBD2 matches at 8 bases. Per the germline V gene, CDR1 is LGHNA and CDR2 is YSLEER. The CDR3 consists of 17 residues. Germline trimming cut 0 bases from V and 6 bases from J; bases unmatched to any gene: 10.